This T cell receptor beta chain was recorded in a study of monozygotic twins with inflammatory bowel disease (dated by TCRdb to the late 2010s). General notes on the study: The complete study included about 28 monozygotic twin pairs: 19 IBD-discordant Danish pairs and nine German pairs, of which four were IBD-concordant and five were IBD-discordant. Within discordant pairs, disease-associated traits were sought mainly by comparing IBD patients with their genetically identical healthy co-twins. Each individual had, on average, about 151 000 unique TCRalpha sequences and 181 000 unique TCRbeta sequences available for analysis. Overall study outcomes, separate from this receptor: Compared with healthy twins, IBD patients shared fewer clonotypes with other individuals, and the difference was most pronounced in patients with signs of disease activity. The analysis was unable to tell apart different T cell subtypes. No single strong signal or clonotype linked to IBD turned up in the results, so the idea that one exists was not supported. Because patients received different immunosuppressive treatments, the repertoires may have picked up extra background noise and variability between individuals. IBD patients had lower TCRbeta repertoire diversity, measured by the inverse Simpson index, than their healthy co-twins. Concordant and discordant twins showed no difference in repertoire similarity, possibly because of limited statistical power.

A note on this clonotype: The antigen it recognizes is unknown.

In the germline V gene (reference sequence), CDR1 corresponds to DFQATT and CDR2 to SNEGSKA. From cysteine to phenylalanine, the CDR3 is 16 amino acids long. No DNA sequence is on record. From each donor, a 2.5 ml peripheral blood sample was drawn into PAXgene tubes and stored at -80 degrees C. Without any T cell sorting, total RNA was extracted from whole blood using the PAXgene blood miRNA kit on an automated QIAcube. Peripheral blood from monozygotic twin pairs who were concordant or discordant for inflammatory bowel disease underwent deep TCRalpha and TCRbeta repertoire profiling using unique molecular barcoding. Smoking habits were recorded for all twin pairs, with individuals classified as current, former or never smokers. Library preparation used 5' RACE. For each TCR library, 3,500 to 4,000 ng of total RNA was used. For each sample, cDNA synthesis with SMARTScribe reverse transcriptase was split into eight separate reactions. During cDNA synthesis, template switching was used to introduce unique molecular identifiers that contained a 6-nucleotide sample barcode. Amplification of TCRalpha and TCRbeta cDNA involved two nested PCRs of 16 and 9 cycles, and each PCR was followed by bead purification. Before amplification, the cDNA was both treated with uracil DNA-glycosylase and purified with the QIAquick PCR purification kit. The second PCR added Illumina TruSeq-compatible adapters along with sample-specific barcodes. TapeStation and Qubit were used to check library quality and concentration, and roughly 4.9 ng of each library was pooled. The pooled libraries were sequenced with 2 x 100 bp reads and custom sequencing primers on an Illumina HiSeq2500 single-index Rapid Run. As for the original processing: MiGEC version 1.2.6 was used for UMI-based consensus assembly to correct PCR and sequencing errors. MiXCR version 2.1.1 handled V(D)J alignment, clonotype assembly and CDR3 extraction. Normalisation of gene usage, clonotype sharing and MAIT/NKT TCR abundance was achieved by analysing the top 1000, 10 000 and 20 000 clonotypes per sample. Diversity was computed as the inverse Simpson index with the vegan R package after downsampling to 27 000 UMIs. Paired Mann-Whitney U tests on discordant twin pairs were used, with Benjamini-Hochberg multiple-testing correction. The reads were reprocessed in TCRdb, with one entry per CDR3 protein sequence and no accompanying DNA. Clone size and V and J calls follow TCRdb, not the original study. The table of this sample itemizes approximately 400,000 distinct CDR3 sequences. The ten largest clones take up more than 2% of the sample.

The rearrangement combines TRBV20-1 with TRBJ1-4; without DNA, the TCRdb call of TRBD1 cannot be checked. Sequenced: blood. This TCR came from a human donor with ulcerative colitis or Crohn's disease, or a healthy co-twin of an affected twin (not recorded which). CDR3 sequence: CSAEPPNRGRDEKLFF.